The 2 T cell receptor beta chains listed next were all sequenced from one sample in a study of cytomegalovirus exposure and HLA in healthy donors. PCR was performed using 60 Vbeta and 13 Jbeta primers. The table came from immunoSEQ multiplex PCR; TCRdb's copy has only in-frame clones and leaves some out. Among fewer than 120,000 clones listed, approximately 83% were seen once. Sample: PBMCs. The receptors stem from a man aged 35 to 55 in good health and CMV-seronegative.

The gene calls are TRBV7-2 and TRBJ2-2; 9 bases align to TRBD2. With 1 base clipped from V and 5 bases from J, the junction kept 5 bases outside the gene matches. Germline CDR1 SGHTA, CDR2 FQGNSA. The CDR3 is made up of 16 amino acids. The CDR3 DNA reads TGTGCCAGCAGCTTAGGACCTAGCGGGGTAACCGGGGAGCTGTTTTTT. Protein product: CASSLGPSGVTGELFF. Supplemented by reference TRBV7-2 and TRBJ2-2, the full variable domain reads GAGVSQSPSNKVTEKGKDVELRCDPISGHTALYWYRQSLGQGLEFLIYFQGNSAPDKSGLPSDRFSAERTGGSVSTLTIQRTQQEDSAVYLCASSLGPSGVTGELFFGEGSRLTVL.

The rearrangement links TRBV18 to TRBJ1-5, with TRBD1 as a possible D gene (5 bases). The germline V and J ends were trimmed by 3 bases and 9 bases, with 18 bases remaining between them. The CDR3 is 15 residues long. From germline, CDR1 is KGHSH and CDR2 LQKENI. The CDR3 coding sequence is TGTGCCAGCTCACCGTCCGGGGGGAAGATAGGGCCCCAGCATTTT. Translated, it gives CASSPSGGKIGPQHF.